The 19 T cell receptor beta chains reported below all come from one sample, sequenced in a study of blood T cell repertoires in COVID-19. Only in-frame clones appear in the TCRdb table, and some are missing; sequencing was by immunoSEQ multiplex PCR. The table includes around 54,000 clones, roughly 87% detected once. Specimen: peripheral blood. The source of these receptors is a human donor in a cohort sampled during active COVID-19.

The chain has TRBV29-1 and TRBJ2-1; the match to TRBD2 covers 9 bases. The CDR3 contains 13 residues. With V trimmed by 1 base and J by 8 bases, 3 bases remained unmatched. Germline loops: CDR1 SQVTM, CDR2 ANQGSEA. The CDR3 loop is CSVEVLAGDEQFF. The CDR3 coding sequence is TGCAGCGTTGAAGTGTTAGCGGGAGATGAGCAGTTCTTC.

This chain joins TRBV25-1 and TRBJ2-5, with 7 nucleotides matching TRBD1. V gave up 0 bases and J gave up 2 bases; unmatched junction bases: 3. This CDR3 is built from 15 residues. Germline lookup yields CDR1 MGHDK and CDR2 SYGVNS. In DNA, the CDR3 is TGTGCCAGCAGTGAATATCGACAGGGACAAGAGACCCAGTACTTC. Encoded protein: CASSEYRQGQETQYF.

CDR3 coding DNA: TGTGCCAGCAGCTCAACAGGGCCGGGGGGCTACACCTTC. This translates into CASSSTGPGGYTF. This chain uses TRBV7-9 with TRBJ1-2; D perhaps matches TRBD1 (6 bases). CDR1 SEHNR and CDR2 FQNEAQ come from the germline V gene (reference sequence). CDR3 length: 13 amino acids. V dropped 4 bases and J dropped 8 bases, with 14 bases sitting between them. The full variable domain, its missing parts supplied by reference TRBV7-9 and TRBJ1-2, is DTGVSQNPRHKITKRGQNVTFRCDPISEHNRLYWYRQTLGQGPEFLTYFQNEAQLEKSRLLSDRFSAERPKGSFSTLEIQRTEQGDSAMYLCASSSTGPGGYTFGSGTRLTVV.

The rearrangement uses TRBV6-5 and TRBJ2-7; perhaps TRBD1 as D (5 bases). Germline lookup yields CDR1 MNHEY and CDR2 SVGAGI. V gave up 5 bases and J gave up 1 base, with 9 bases separating them. There are 13 residues in the CDR3. CDR3 in DNA: TGTGCCAGCAGTAACACAGGTTCCTACGAGCAGTACTTC. This gives the protein CASSNTGSYEQYF.

This sequence joins TRBV28 and TRBJ1-2, with D tentatively TRBD1 (6 bases). Germline V gene sequence: CDR1 MDHEN, CDR2 SYDVKM. Trimming pared 8 bases from V and 0 bases from J, leaving 16 bases between. This CDR3 comprises 15 residues. The CDR3 coding sequence is TGTGCCAGCGCTCCCTCCGGGACAACTAACTATGGCTACACCTTC. Translated, it gives CASAPSGTTNYGYTF.

This sequence joins TRBV7-9 and TRBJ2-4, with 8 bases lining up with TRBD2. Germline assignment: CDR1 SEHNR and CDR2 FQNEAQ (reference sequence). Trimming cost V 5 bases and J 4 bases; bases outside gene matches: 10. The CDR3 has 16 amino acids. The CDR3 loop reads CASSRTSGGGKNIQYF. The DNA for the CDR3 is TGTGCCAGCAGCCGTACTAGCGGAGGGGGGAAAAACATTCAGTACTTC. Full variable domain (rest looked up from reference TRBV7-9 and TRBJ2-4): DTGVSQNPRHKITKRGQNVTFRCDPISEHNRLYWYRQTLGQGPEFLTYFQNEAQLEKSRLLSDRFSAERPKGSFSTLEIQRTEQGDSAMYLCASSRTSGGGKNIQYFGAGTRLSVL.

V and J are TRBV10-3 and TRBJ1-1, with unresolved D. CDR1 is ENHRY and CDR2 is SYGVKD in the germline V gene. Trimming removed 2 bases from V and 5 bases from J, with 9 bases in between. This CDR3 region has 13 residues. The CDR3 DNA sequence: TGTGCCATCAGTGAGAAACGAACAACTGAAGCTTTCTTT. Translating it yields CAISEKRTTEAFF.

This chain connects TRBV6-5 to TRBJ1-1; the match to TRBD1 covers 8 bases. V was clipped by 2 bases and J by 1 base; unmatched bases: 0. This CDR3 is 14 amino acids long. Germline assignment: CDR1 MNHEY and CDR2 SVGAGI. CDR3 coding DNA: TGTGCCAGCAGTTACGGACAGGGGAACACTGAAGCTTTCTTT. Residues: CASSYGQGNTEAFF.

The gene calls are TRBV10-2 and TRBJ2-1; TRBD2 agrees at 13 bases. The CDR3 spans 14 residues. The germline CDR1 and CDR2 sequences are WSHSY and SAAADI. J was trimmed by 5 bases and V by 6 bases; bases with no gene match: 1. The CDR3 nucleotides are TGCGCCAGCAGGGGACTAGCGGGAAACAATGAGCAGTTCTTC. Translation: CASRGLAGNNEQFF.

V is TRBV9 and J is TRBJ2-1, with TRBD2 matching over 8 bases. Germline CDR1 reads SGDLS; CDR2 reads YYNGEE. CDR3 length equals 16 residues. Unmatched junction bases numbered 4, after V lost 2 bases and J lost 0 bases. As DNA, the CDR3 is TGTGCCAGCAGCGTCAGGAGCGGGAGCTCCTACAATGAGCAGTTCTTC. Amino acid sequence: CASSVRSGSSYNEQFF.

V is TRBV7-9 and J is TRBJ1-4; 7 nucleotides match TRBD1. The CDR3 is 17 amino acids. The trim removed 5 bases at V and 6 bases at J, leaving 15 bases unmatched. The germline V gene encodes CDR1 SEHNR and CDR2 FQNEAQ (reference sequence). This CDR3 is CASSDGLTGLGYEKLFF. The CDR3 nucleotides read TGTGCCAGCAGCGACGGCCTGACAGGGTTGGGTTATGAAAAACTGTTTTTT.

The chain employs TRBV11-2 and TRBJ2-3, with 7 bases lining up with TRBD1. This CDR3 has 17 amino acids. V dropped 5 bases and J dropped 2; count of bases not matched to a gene: 13. Germline V gene lookup returns CDR1 SGHAT and CDR2 FQNNGV. CDR3 sequence reads: CASSLEPTGSFTDTQYF. DNA of the CDR3: TGTGCCAGCAGCCTTGAGCCGACAGGGTCCTTCACAGATACGCAGTATTTT.

The genes are TRBV28 and TRBJ2-7, with a possible D match to TRBD1 (6 bases). This CDR3 region has 14 residues. Per the germline V gene, CDR1 is MDHEN and CDR2 is SYDVKM. Trimming took 5 bases from V and 3 from J, leaving 14 bases between them. The CDR3 reads CASSRMRGGYEQYF. The CDR3 bases are TGTGCCAGCAGTCGAATGCGAGGGGGCTACGAGCAGTACTTC.

The V gene is TRBV2, the J gene TRBJ2-2; D is perhaps TRBD1 (7 bases). Trimming pared 5 bases from V and 4 bases from J, leaving 14 bases between. Germline V gene data show CDR1 as SNHLY and CDR2 as FYNNEI. The CDR3 consists of 15 residues. CDR3 in amino acids: CASSPYQGGTGELFF. In nucleotides, the CDR3 is TGTGCCAGCAGTCCATACCAGGGGGGCACCGGGGAGCTGTTTTTT.

The chain joins TRBV6-5 to TRBJ2-3; TRBD2 matches 7 bases. Germline lookup yields CDR1 MNHEY and CDR2 SVGAGI. V trimming: 6 bases; J trimming: 5 bases; junction bases outside the gene matches: 11. This CDR3 has 15 residues. The CDR3, as DNA: TGTGCCAGCAGCCTGGGGAGGGTCCGTGGAGATACGCAGTATTTT. Protein: CASSLGRVRGDTQYF.

V gene TRBV5-6 combines with J gene TRBJ2-1, with 8 bases fitting TRBD2. Looked up from germline, CDR1 is SGHDT and CDR2 is YYEEEE. The CDR3 contains 13 residues. V lost 7 bases, J lost 7 bases, and 7 bases stayed unmatched. For the CDR3, the DNA is TGTGCCAGCTTCACGGGAGGGCAAAATGAGCAGTTCTTC. This gives the protein CASFTGGQNEQFF.

This clone came up a few times. The chain uses TRBV7-9 and TRBJ2-1; 11 positions match TRBD2. With 3 bases clipped from V and 15 bases from J, the junction kept 4 bases outside the gene matches. The CDR3 sequence is 12 residues long. The germline CDR1 and CDR2 sequences are SEHNR and FQNEAQ (reference sequence). The CDR3 region is CASSLTSGKVFF. DNA for the CDR3: TGTGCCAGCAGCTTGACTAGCGGGAAGGTGTTCTTC.

The chain recombines TRBV5-1 with TRBJ2-3; 10 bases line up with TRBD2. V was pared by 4 bases and J by 7 bases, with 12 bases of the junction left unmatched. The CDR3 length is 16 residues. Germline V gene lookup returns CDR1 SGHRS and CDR2 YFSETQ. The CDR3: CASSREALAGENTQYF. The CDR3 DNA is TGCGCCAGCAGCCGAGAGGCGCTAGCGGGGGAGAATACGCAGTATTTT.

The chain links TRBV7-6 to TRBJ1-3; weak D call: TRBD1 (6 bases). Trimming took 5 bases from V and 2 from J, leaving 16 bases between them. The CDR3 runs 16 residues. Per germline, CDR1 SGHVS and CDR2 FNYEAQ. The CDR3 loop is CASSRLTGSPGNTIYF. The CDR3 bases are TGTGCCAGCAGCCGATTGACAGGATCGCCTGGAAACACCATATATTTT.